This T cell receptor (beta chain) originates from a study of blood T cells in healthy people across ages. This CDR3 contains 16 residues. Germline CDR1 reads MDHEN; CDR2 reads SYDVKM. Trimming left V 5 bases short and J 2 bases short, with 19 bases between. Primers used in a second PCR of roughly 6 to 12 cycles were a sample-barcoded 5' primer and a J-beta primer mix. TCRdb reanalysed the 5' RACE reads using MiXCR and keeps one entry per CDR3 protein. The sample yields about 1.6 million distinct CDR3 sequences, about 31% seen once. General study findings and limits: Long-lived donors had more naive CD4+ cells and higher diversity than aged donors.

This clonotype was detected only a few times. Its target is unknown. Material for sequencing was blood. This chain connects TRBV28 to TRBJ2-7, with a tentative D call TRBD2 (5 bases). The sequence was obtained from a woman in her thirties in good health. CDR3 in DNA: TGTGCCAGCAGTGACCTCGGGGTTCGGACCACCTACGAGCAGTACTTC. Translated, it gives CASSDLGVRTTYEQYF.